The 2 T cell receptor beta chains given below trace back to one sample, sequenced in a study of blood T cells in healthy people across ages. Sample-barcoded 5' priming and a J-beta primer mix drove a second PCR of about 7 to 11 cycles. TCRdb processed the 5' RACE reads anew with MiXCR; each CDR3 protein has one entry. Counted here are 1,500,000 or so distinct CDR3 sequences, 59% occurring once; the ten biggest clones make up under 8.5%. The sample was blood. The receptor source for this set is a man aged 18 to 30 in good health.

V gene TRBV20-1 combines with J gene TRBJ2-1; a weak D match, TRBD2 (7 bases). The CDR3 loop spans 14 amino acids. Per germline, CDR1 DFQATT and CDR2 SNEGSKA (reference sequence). V was clipped by 3 bases and J by 5 bases, with 14 bases between them. The CDR3 DNA sequence: TGCAGTGCTAGTCTCGGGGGGCGTAACAATGAGCAGTTCTTC. Its translation: CSASLGGRNNEQFF.

The V and J genes are TRBV5-1 and TRBJ2-5; unclear D gene. Germline V CDR1 and CDR2: SGHRS, YFSETQ. V lost 2 bases, J lost 11 bases, and 16 bases lay in between. The CDR3 contains 13 residues. In DNA form, the CDR3 reads TGCGCCAGCAGCTTAACTGGAGAGCTGGGGCAGTACTTC. It specifies CASSLTGELGQYF.